These T cell receptor beta chains were read from a single sample in a study of blood T cell repertoires in COVID-19. The method was immunoSEQ multiplex PCR; TCRdb's version includes in-frame clones alone and lacks a portion of them. The sample includes some 140,000 clones, about 85% of them seen just once. The sequencing input was peripheral blood. These receptors all stem from a man in his 60s with COVID-19, enrolled during active disease. Both conserved end residues are part of each CDR3. D genes are given only for firm matches. Size is stated for part of the rows, as once, few or many counts, or as a class when the clone is expanded.

TRBJ1-1 TRBV6-5 - - CASKLRGIRAEAFF TGTGCCAGCAAGTTAAGGGGGATTCGGGCTGAAGCTTTCTTT
TRBJ1-1 TRBV5-1 TRBD1 - CASSLQGAVMNTEAFF TGCGCCAGCAGCTTACAGGGGGCCGTAATGAACACTGAAGCTTTCTTT
TRBJ1-1 TRBV6-5 TRBD1 once CASSYDWTGPATEAFF TGTGCCAGCAGTTACGATTGGACAGGACCGGCCACTGAAGCTTTCTTT
TRBJ1-5 TRBV5-8 TRBD1 - CASSSTGGTNQPQHF TGTGCCAGCAGCTCTACAGGGGGAACAAATCAGCCCCAGCATTTT
TRBJ1-3 TRBV18 - - CASSRDSSGNTIYF TGTGCCAGCTCACGTGACAGCTCTGGAAACACCATATATTTT
TRBJ1-5 TRBV19 TRBD1 - CASSNTGTGSKRGNQPQHF TGTGCCAGTAGTAACACCGGGACAGGAAGTAAGAGGGGCAATCAGCCCCAGCATTTT
TRBJ1-3 TRBV4-3 - - CASSQDSRDWSSGNTIYF TGCGCCAGCAGCCAAGATTCCCGGGACTGGTCCTCTGGAAACACCATATATTTT
TRBJ2-7 TRBV7-2 TRBD2 - CASSLGPSGGTYEQYF TGTGCCAGCAGCTTAGGACCTAGCGGGGGCACCTACGAGCAGTACTTC
TRBJ2-1 TRBV18 - - CASSPNRELYNEQFF TGTGCCAGCTCACCAAACAGGGAACTTTACAATGAGCAGTTCTTC
TRBJ2-2 TRBV5-5 - once CASSLQDANTGELFF TGTGCCAGCAGCTTACAGGACGCGAACACCGGGGAGCTGTTTTTT
TRBJ2-5 TRBV7-9 TRBD2 - CASTRGVETQYF TGTGCCAGCACCCGGGGGGTCGAGACCCAGTACTTC
TRBJ2-3 TRBV24-1 - - CATSDLRQDTQYF TGTGCCACCAGTGATTTGCGACAGGATACGCAGTATTTT
TRBJ1-4 TRBV10-2 TRBD1 few CASSERDSINEKLFF TGCGCCAGCAGTGAGAGGGACAGTATTAATGAAAAACTGTTTTTT
TRBJ2-1 TRBV12-3/TRBV12-4 TRBD2 - CASSGTSAEQFF TGTGCCAGCAGTGGGACTAGCGCTGAGCAGTTCTTC
TRBJ1-5 TRBV6-2/TRBV6-3 - - CASSYSGYQPQHF TGTGCCAGCAGTTACTCCGGTTATCAGCCCCAGCATTTT
TRBJ1-5 TRBV4-3 - - CASSQDWSGVPPQHF TGCGCCAGCAGCCAAGATTGGTCAGGGGTTCCGCCCCAGCATTTT
TRBJ2-1 TRBV2 - - CASNAQGSSYNEQFF TGTGCCAGCAACGCGCAGGGATCCTCCTACAATGAGCAGTTCTTC
TRBJ1-1 TRBV7-8 - - CASSSPQGTVNTEAFF TGTGCCAGCAGCTCACCCCAAGGCACAGTGAACACTGAAGCTTTCTTT
TRBJ1-1 TRBV19 TRBD1 - CASRTTGVTEAFF TGTGCCAGTAGAACCACAGGGGTCACTGAAGCTTTCTTT
TRBJ1-1 TRBV18 - - CASSRQARDTEAFF TGTGCCAGCTCACGCCAAGCCCGGGACACTGAAGCTTTCTTT
TRBJ1-6 TRBV18 TRBD1 - CASSPGQENSPLHF TGTGCCAGCTCACCTGGACAGGAGAATTCACCCCTCCACTTT
TRBJ1-2 TRBV5-1 - once CASSPSGDYYGYTF TGCGCCAGCAGCCCCTCCGGTGACTACTATGGCTACACCTTC
TRBJ2-3 TRBV7-6 - - CASSLAVGQGTDTQYF TGTGCCAGCAGCTTAGCGGTTGGGCAGGGCACAGATACGCAGTATTTT
TRBJ2-7 TRBV29-1 - - CSVAGVTYEQYF TGCAGCGTTGCGGGAGTGACCTACGAGCAGTACTTC
TRBJ2-5 TRBV9 TRBD2 - CASSVGTSGGQETQYF TGTGCCAGCAGCGTAGGGACTAGCGGGGGCCAAGAGACCCAGTACTTC
TRBJ2-2 TRBV29-1 - - CSAYSGKNTGELFF TGCAGCGCCTATAGCGGAAAGAACACCGGGGAGCTGTTTTTT
TRBJ2-2 TRBV5-1 - once CASSPSRTGELFF TGCGCCAGCAGCCCATCTAGGACCGGGGAGCTGTTTTTT
TRBJ2-2 TRBV12-3/TRBV12-4 - - CASSPEGAGELFF TGTGCCAGCAGCCCCGAAGGGGCCGGGGAGCTGTTTTTT
TRBJ1-6 TRBV5-1 - once CASSLAELNSPLHF TGCGCCAGCAGCTTGGCCGAACTTAATTCACCCCTCCACTTT
TRBJ1-5 TRBV28 - - CASSSLEYWTPRQPQHF TGTGCCAGCAGTTCACTCGAGTACTGGACACCGCGTCAGCCCCAGCATTTT
TRBJ1-5 TRBV30 - - CAWNPAGVNQPQHF TGTGCCTGGAACCCCGCAGGGGTCAATCAGCCCCAGCATTTT
TRBJ1-1 TRBV7-9 TRBD1 - CASSGDRTEAFF TGTGCCAGCTCAGGGGACAGAACTGAAGCTTTCTTT
TRBJ1-5 TRBV5-4 - - CASSLVPTGPQHF TGTGCCAGCAGCTTGGTACCGACTGGGCCCCAGCATTTT
TRBJ1-2 TRBV28 TRBD1 - CASRGGQGIVGGYTF TGTGCCAGCAGGGGTGGACAGGGGATAGTTGGGGGCTACACCTTC
TRBJ1-4 TRBV4-2 - - CASSQEGAGLANEKLFF TGTGCCAGCAGCCAAGAAGGGGCAGGGCTTGCTAATGAAAAACTGTTTTTT
TRBJ2-6 TRBV18 TRBD1 - CASSTGVSAGANVLTF TGTGCCAGCTCGACAGGGGTATCTGCGGGGGCCAACGTCCTGACTTTC
TRBJ1-2 TRBV6-2/TRBV6-3 TRBD1 - CASSSTGTGTFGYTF TGTGCCAGCAGCTCAACCGGGACAGGGACTTTCGGCTACACCTTC
TRBJ2-2 TRBV5-4 - - CASSLVRQGGTGELFF TGTGCCAGCAGCTTAGTTCGACAGGGAGGCACCGGGGAGCTGTTTTTT
TRBJ2-5 TRBV18 - - CASSPISVQETQYF TGTGCCAGCTCACCAATTTCAGTGCAAGAGACCCAGTACTTC
TRBJ2-4 TRBV29-1 TRBD1 - CSVRTQGYIQYF TGCAGCGTTAGAACACAGGGGTACATTCAGTACTTC
TRBJ1-6 TRBV5-1 - - CASSFATNQNNSPLHF TGCGCCAGCAGCTTTGCCACGAATCAGAATAATTCACCCCTCCACTTT
TRBJ2-2 TRBV7-2 TRBD2 - CASSSEPGGPITGELFF TGTGCCAGCAGCTCAGAACCGGGAGGGCCGATCACCGGGGAGCTGTTTTTT
TRBJ2-7 TRBV5-1 TRBD2 few CASSLSAGGGYEQYF TGCGCCAGCAGCTTGTCGGCGGGGGGGGGCTACGAGCAGTACTTC
TRBJ1-5 TRBV6-2/TRBV6-3 - few CASSYSTIPRNQPQHF TGTGCCAGCAGTTACTCGACTATACCCAGAAATCAGCCCCAGCATTTT
TRBJ1-6 TRBV6-1 - - CASSEAGGGAWSPLHF TGTGCCAGCAGTGAAGCGGGCGGGGGCGCGTGGTCACCCCTCCACTTT
TRBJ1-1 TRBV11-2 TRBD1 - CASSFTGGQPEAFF TGTGCCAGCAGCTTTACAGGGGGACAACCTGAAGCTTTCTTT
TRBJ2-1 TRBV18 TRBD2 - CASSLGAGGPLGNEQFF TGTGCCAGCTCACTCGGAGCGGGAGGGCCTCTGGGAAATGAGCAGTTCTTC
TRBJ2-2 TRBV2 - - CASSETRANTGELFF TGTGCCAGCAGTGAAACTCGGGCGAACACCGGGGAGCTGTTTTTT